A selection of T cell receptor beta chains follows, all from one sample in a study of blood T cells in healthy people across ages. TCRdb reprocessed the 5' RACE reads via MiXCR and lists one record per CDR3 protein. Among 800,000 to 950,000 distinct CDR3 sequences listed, around 48% were seen once. Sequencing was performed on blood. The source of these receptors is a man aged 25-40 years in good health. Both conserved end residues are part of each CDR3. Each record gives: D gene, J gene, V gene, clone size, CDR3 protein, CDR3 DNA. D genes are given only for firm matches. Rows give clone size only sometimes, using once, few, many, or a class for an expanded clone.

D gene: .; J gene: TRBJ1-1; V gene: TRBV20-1; clone size: .; CDR3 protein: CSAREVYPAAFF; CDR3 DNA: TGCAGTGCTAGAGAGGTCTATCCGGCGGCTTTCTTT
D gene: .; J gene: TRBJ1-4; V gene: TRBV6-5; clone size: .; CDR3 protein: CASSYSMGTNEKLFF; CDR3 DNA: TGTGCCAGCAGTTACTCGATGGGGACTAATGAAAAACTGTTTTTT
D gene: .; J gene: TRBJ1-2; V gene: TRBV20-1; clone size: .; CDR3 protein: CSATTGTSSSYTF; CDR3 DNA: TGCAGTGCCACAACCGGGACGTCAAGCAGCTACACCTTC
D gene: .; J gene: TRBJ1-2; V gene: TRBV4-1; clone size: few; CDR3 protein: CASRPGPLSYGYTF; CDR3 DNA: TGCGCCAGCAGACCAGGACCCCTTAGCTATGGCTACACCTTC
D gene: TRBD2; J gene: TRBJ2-5; V gene: TRBV5-1; clone size: .; CDR3 protein: CASSSSGVVPNEQYF; CDR3 DNA: TGCGCCAGCAGCTCTAGCGGGGTCGTCCCCAATGAGCAGTACTTC
D gene: .; J gene: TRBJ2-5; V gene: TRBV7-2; clone size: .; CDR3 protein: CASARDLSQETQYF; CDR3 DNA: TGTGCCAGCGCACGGGACCTCAGTCAAGAGACCCAGTACTTC
D gene: .; J gene: TRBJ2-3; V gene: TRBV20-1; clone size: .; CDR3 protein: CSAPRGETHYTDTQYF; CDR3 DNA: TGCAGTGCCCCCCGGGGTGAAACCCATTACACAGATACGCAGTATTTT
D gene: .; J gene: TRBJ1-3; V gene: TRBV28; clone size: .; CDR3 protein: CASSLAGLLSGNTIYF; CDR3 DNA: TGTGCCAGCAGTTTAGCCGGATTGTTGAGTGGAAACACCATATATTTT
D gene: TRBD2; J gene: TRBJ2-3; V gene: TRBV20-1; clone size: .; CDR3 protein: CSARTSGGHSSTDTQYF; CDR3 DNA: TGCAGTGCTAGGACTAGCGGGGGTCACTCTAGCACAGATACGCAGTATTTT
D gene: TRBD1; J gene: TRBJ2-7; V gene: TRBV7-9; clone size: .; CDR3 protein: CASSPGQGANYEQYF; CDR3 DNA: TGTGCCAGCAGCCCGGGACAGGGGGCGAACTACGAGCAGTACTTC
D gene: TRBD1; J gene: TRBJ1-2; V gene: TRBV4-3; clone size: few; CDR3 protein: CASSQGRNRGYGYTF; CDR3 DNA: TGCGCCAGCAGCCAAGGCCGTAACAGGGGTTATGGCTACACCTTC
D gene: TRBD1; J gene: TRBJ2-5; V gene: TRBV12-3/TRBV12-4; clone size: once; CDR3 protein: CASSLRGQGFNEQYF; CDR3 DNA: TGTGCCAGCAGTTTAAGGGGACAGGGATTCAATGAGCAGTACTTC
D gene: .; J gene: TRBJ2-3; V gene: TRBV15; clone size: .; CDR3 protein: CATSRGVTGAASTDTQYF; CDR3 DNA: TGTGCCACCAGCAGAGGGGTCACCGGGGCCGCTAGCACAGATACGCAGTATTTT
D gene: TRBD1; J gene: TRBJ1-1; V gene: TRBV20-1; clone size: .; CDR3 protein: CSARVSQGAEMNTEAFF; CDR3 DNA: TGCAGTGCTAGAGTAAGCCAGGGGGCCGAAATGAACACTGAAGCTTTCTTT
D gene: .; J gene: TRBJ1-5; V gene: TRBV5-5; clone size: .; CDR3 protein: CASSLVLEPQHF; CDR3 DNA: TGTGCCAGCAGCTTGGTATTGGAGCCCCAGCATTTT
D gene: .; J gene: TRBJ2-7; V gene: TRBV29-1; clone size: few; CDR3 protein: CSVVLGGYEQYF; CDR3 DNA: TGCAGCGTTGTGCTCGGCGGCTACGAGCAGTACTTC
D gene: .; J gene: TRBJ2-1; V gene: TRBV3-1; clone size: .; CDR3 protein: CASSQEVQGYNEQFF; CDR3 DNA: TGTGCCAGCAGCCAAGAGGTACAGGGATACAATGAGCAGTTCTTC
D gene: .; J gene: TRBJ2-1; V gene: TRBV10-3; clone size: .; CDR3 protein: CAISESRLAEQFF; CDR3 DNA: TGTGCCATCAGTGAGTCGAGGCTAGCTGAGCAGTTCTTC
D gene: .; J gene: TRBJ2-3; V gene: TRBV27; clone size: few; CDR3 protein: CASSFDKPSDTQYF; CDR3 DNA: TGTGCCAGCAGTTTTGATAAGCCATCAGATACGCAGTATTTT
D gene: TRBD2; J gene: TRBJ2-3; V gene: TRBV6-5; clone size: .; CDR3 protein: CASSYSSGGMLAGGRTDTQYF; CDR3 DNA: TGTGCCAGCAGTTACTCGAGCGGGGGTATGCTAGCGGGGGGACGCACAGATACGCAGTATTTT
D gene: .; J gene: TRBJ2-7; V gene: TRBV5-6; clone size: few; CDR3 protein: CASSSTDLLYEQYF; CDR3 DNA: TGTGCCAGCAGCTCTACGGACCTCCTCTACGAGCAGTACTTC
D gene: .; J gene: TRBJ2-7; V gene: TRBV4-2; clone size: few; CDR3 protein: CASSLGEGVYEQYF; CDR3 DNA: TGTGCCAGCAGCCTCGGGGAGGGGGTCTACGAGCAGTACTTC
D gene: TRBD1; J gene: TRBJ2-1; V gene: TRBV6-4; clone size: .; CDR3 protein: CASSDSPGQGVHEQFF; CDR3 DNA: TGTGCCAGCAGTGACTCGCCGGGACAGGGGGTGCATGAGCAGTTCTTC
D gene: .; J gene: TRBJ2-3; V gene: TRBV4-1; clone size: .; CDR3 protein: CASSQAPRTTADTQYF; CDR3 DNA: TGCGCCAGCAGCCAAGCCCCTCGGACTACGGCAGATACGCAGTATTTT
D gene: .; J gene: TRBJ1-1; V gene: TRBV2; clone size: .; CDR3 protein: CASKRGERDTEAFF; CDR3 DNA: TGTGCCAGCAAGAGGGGGGAAAGGGACACTGAAGCTTTCTTT
D gene: .; J gene: TRBJ1-2; V gene: TRBV12-3/TRBV12-4; clone size: many; CDR3 protein: CASSLGQGSYGYTF; CDR3 DNA: TGTGCCAGCAGCCTTGGTCAGGGTAGTTATGGCTACACCTTC
D gene: .; J gene: TRBJ2-7; V gene: TRBV5-1; clone size: few; CDR3 protein: CASSPDPGAPSYEQYF; CDR3 DNA: TGCGCCAGCAGCCCAGATCCAGGGGCCCCCTCCTACGAGCAGTACTTC
D gene: .; J gene: TRBJ2-6; V gene: TRBV9; clone size: few; CDR3 protein: CASSEEKTGANVLTF; CDR3 DNA: TGTGCCAGCAGCGAAGAGAAGACTGGGGCCAACGTCCTGACTTTC
D gene: TRBD1; J gene: TRBJ2-7; V gene: TRBV27; clone size: .; CDR3 protein: CASTRTGSNEQYF; CDR3 DNA: TGTGCCAGCACCAGGACAGGGTCAAACGAGCAGTACTTC
D gene: .; J gene: TRBJ2-1; V gene: TRBV11-1; clone size: once; CDR3 protein: CASSLALRERFF; CDR3 DNA: TGTGCCAGCAGCTTAGCCCTAAGGGAGCGGTTCTTC
D gene: .; J gene: TRBJ2-3; V gene: TRBV3-1; clone size: .; CDR3 protein: CASSQEWGKRADTQYF; CDR3 DNA: TGTGCCAGCAGCCAAGAGTGGGGGAAGAGGGCAGATACGCAGTATTTT
D gene: TRBD2; J gene: TRBJ2-1; V gene: TRBV7-6; clone size: few; CDR3 protein: CASSLVLAAYNEQFF; CDR3 DNA: TGTGCCAGCAGCTTAGTACTAGCGGCATACAATGAGCAGTTCTTC
D gene: TRBD2; J gene: TRBJ2-3; V gene: TRBV5-6; clone size: .; CDR3 protein: CASAERGRTDTQYF; CDR3 DNA: TGTGCCAGCGCCGAGCGGGGGCGAACAGATACGCAGTATTTT
D gene: .; J gene: TRBJ2-5; V gene: TRBV20-1; clone size: .; CDR3 protein: CSAPPAQETQYF; CDR3 DNA: TGCAGTGCTCCGCCTGCCCAGGAGACCCAGTACTTC
D gene: .; J gene: TRBJ2-2; V gene: TRBV7-2; clone size: .; CDR3 protein: CASSPYSGTVIGELFF; CDR3 DNA: TGTGCCAGCAGCCCCTACAGCGGGACAGTAATCGGGGAGCTGTTTTTT
D gene: TRBD2; J gene: TRBJ2-1; V gene: TRBV3-1; clone size: .; CDR3 protein: CASSTQAGGHNEQFF; CDR3 DNA: TGTGCCAGCAGCACACAAGCGGGGGGGCACAATGAGCAGTTCTTC
D gene: TRBD2; J gene: TRBJ2-1; V gene: TRBV20-1; clone size: few; CDR3 protein: CSGARGSGGVLYNEQFF; CDR3 DNA: TGCAGTGGCGCGCGGGGTAGCGGGGGGGTTCTCTACAATGAGCAGTTCTTC
D gene: .; J gene: TRBJ2-3; V gene: TRBV7-2; clone size: .; CDR3 protein: CASMRQLTDTQYF; CDR3 DNA: TGTGCCAGCATGAGGCAGCTCACAGATACGCAGTATTTT
D gene: .; J gene: TRBJ2-5; V gene: TRBV5-6; clone size: few; CDR3 protein: CASSFLQSQETQYF; CDR3 DNA: TGTGCCAGCAGCTTTTTGCAGAGCCAAGAGACCCAGTACTTC
D gene: .; J gene: TRBJ1-1; V gene: TRBV6-6; clone size: .; CDR3 protein: CASSYSQLNTEAFF; CDR3 DNA: TGTGCCAGCAGTTACTCCCAGTTGAACACTGAAGCTTTCTTT
D gene: .; J gene: TRBJ2-7; V gene: TRBV5-1; clone size: .; CDR3 protein: CASSLTDGPYEQYF; CDR3 DNA: TGCGCCAGCAGCTTGACGGACGGTCCCTACGAGCAGTACTTC
D gene: .; J gene: TRBJ2-1; V gene: TRBV20-1; clone size: .; CDR3 protein: CNIGEQFF; CDR3 DNA: TGCAACATTGGTGAGCAGTTCTTC
D gene: TRBD1; J gene: TRBJ1-2; V gene: TRBV20-1; clone size: .; CDR3 protein: CSARVMDRDYGYTF; CDR3 DNA: TGCAGTGCTAGAGTTATGGACAGGGACTATGGCTACACCTTC
D gene: .; J gene: TRBJ2-7; V gene: TRBV29-1; clone size: .; CDR3 protein: CSLRVFAYEQYF; CDR3 DNA: TGCAGCTTAAGGGTTTTTGCCTACGAGCAGTACTTC
D gene: TRBD1; J gene: TRBJ1-1; V gene: TRBV10-3; clone size: .; CDR3 protein: CAIRGQGMNTEAFF; CDR3 DNA: TGTGCCATCAGGGGACAGGGGATGAACACTGAAGCTTTCTTT
D gene: TRBD1; J gene: TRBJ2-7; V gene: TRBV28; clone size: .; CDR3 protein: CASRGTGSYNEQYF; CDR3 DNA: TGTGCCAGTCGGGGGACAGGCTCCTACAATGAGCAGTACTTC
D gene: .; J gene: TRBJ2-1; V gene: TRBV20-1; clone size: .; CDR3 protein: CSASSANEQFF; CDR3 DNA: TGCAGTGCTAGTTCCGCGAATGAGCAGTTCTTC
D gene: .; J gene: TRBJ2-5; V gene: TRBV27; clone size: few; CDR3 protein: CASSLSLVQETQYF; CDR3 DNA: TGTGCCAGCAGTTTATCCCTAGTTCAAGAGACCCAGTACTTC
D gene: .; J gene: TRBJ2-7; V gene: TRBV2; clone size: .; CDR3 protein: CASRRRSNTYEQYF; CDR3 DNA: TGTGCCAGCAGGAGGAGATCGAACACCTACGAGCAGTACTTC
D gene: .; J gene: TRBJ2-7; V gene: TRBV20-1; clone size: .; CDR3 protein: CSAQRQDYEQYF; CDR3 DNA: TGCAGTGCGCAACGGCAGGACTACGAGCAGTACTTC
D gene: TRBD2; J gene: TRBJ2-7; V gene: TRBV7-2; clone size: .; CDR3 protein: CASSPGGRAYEQYF; CDR3 DNA: TGTGCCAGCAGCCCGGGGGGTCGGGCCTACGAGCAGTACTTC
D gene: TRBD2; J gene: TRBJ2-5; V gene: TRBV2; clone size: .; CDR3 protein: CASASGGGVGLETQYF; CDR3 DNA: TGTGCCAGCGCCTCCGGGGGGGGTGTAGGTTTGGAGACCCAGTACTTC